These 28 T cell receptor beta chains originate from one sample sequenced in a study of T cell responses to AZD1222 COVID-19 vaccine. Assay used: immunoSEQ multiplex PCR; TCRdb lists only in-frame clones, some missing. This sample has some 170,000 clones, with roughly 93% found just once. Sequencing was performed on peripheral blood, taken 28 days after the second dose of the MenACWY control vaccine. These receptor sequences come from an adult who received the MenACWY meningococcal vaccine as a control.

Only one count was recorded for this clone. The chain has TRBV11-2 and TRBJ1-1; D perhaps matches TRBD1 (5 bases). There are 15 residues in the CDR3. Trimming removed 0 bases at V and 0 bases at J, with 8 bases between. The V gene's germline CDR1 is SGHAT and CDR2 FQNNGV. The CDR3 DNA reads TGTGCCAGCAGCTTAGAGGGACCACTGAACACTGAAGCTTTCTTT. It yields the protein CASSLEGPLNTEAFF.

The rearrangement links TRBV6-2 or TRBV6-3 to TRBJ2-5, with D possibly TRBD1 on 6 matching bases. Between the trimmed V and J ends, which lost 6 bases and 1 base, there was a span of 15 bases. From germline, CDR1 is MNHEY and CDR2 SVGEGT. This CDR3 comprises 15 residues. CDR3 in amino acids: CASSRTAPVQETQYF. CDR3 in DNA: TGTGCCAGCAGCCGGACAGCTCCCGTCCAAGAGACCCAGTACTTC.

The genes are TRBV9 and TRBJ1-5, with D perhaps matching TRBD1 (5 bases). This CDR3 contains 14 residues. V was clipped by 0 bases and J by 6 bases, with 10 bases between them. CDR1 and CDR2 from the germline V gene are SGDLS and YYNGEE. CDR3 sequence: CASSVGRVGQPQHF. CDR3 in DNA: TGTGCCAGCAGCGTAGGCAGGGTAGGTCAGCCCCAGCATTTT.

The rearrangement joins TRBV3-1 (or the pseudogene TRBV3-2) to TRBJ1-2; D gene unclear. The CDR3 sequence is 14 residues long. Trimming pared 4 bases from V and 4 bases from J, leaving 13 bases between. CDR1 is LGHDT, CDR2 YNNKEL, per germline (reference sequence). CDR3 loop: CASSLRTSLYGYTF. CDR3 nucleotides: TGTGCCAGCAGCCTTAGGACGAGTCTCTATGGCTACACCTTC.

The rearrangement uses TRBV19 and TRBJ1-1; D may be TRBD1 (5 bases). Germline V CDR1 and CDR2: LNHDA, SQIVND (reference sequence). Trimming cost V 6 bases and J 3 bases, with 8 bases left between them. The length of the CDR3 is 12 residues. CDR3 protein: CASRGAYTEAFF. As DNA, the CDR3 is TGTGCCAGTAGAGGGGCCTACACTGAAGCTTTCTTT.

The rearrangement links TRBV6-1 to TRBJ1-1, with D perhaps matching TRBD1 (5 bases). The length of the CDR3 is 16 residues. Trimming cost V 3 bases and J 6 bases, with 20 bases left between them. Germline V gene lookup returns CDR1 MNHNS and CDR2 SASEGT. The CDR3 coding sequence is TGTGCCAGCAGTGACATTCAAAGTTGGGGGGTGGCTGAAGCTTTCTTT. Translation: CASSDIQSWGVAEAFF.

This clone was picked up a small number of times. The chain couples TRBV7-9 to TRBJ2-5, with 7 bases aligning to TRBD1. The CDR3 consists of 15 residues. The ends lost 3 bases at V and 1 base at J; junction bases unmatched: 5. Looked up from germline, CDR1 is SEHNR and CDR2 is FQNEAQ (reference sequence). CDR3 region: CASSFFGQVQETQYF. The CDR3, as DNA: TGTGCCAGCAGCTTCTTCGGACAGGTCCAAGAGACCCAGTACTTC.

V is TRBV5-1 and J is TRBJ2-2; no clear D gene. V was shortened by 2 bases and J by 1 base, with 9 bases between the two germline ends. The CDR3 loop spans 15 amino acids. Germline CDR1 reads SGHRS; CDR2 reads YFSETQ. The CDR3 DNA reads TGCGCCAGCAGCTTCGGAAGCCAGAACACCGGGGAGCTGTTTTTT. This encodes CASSFGSQNTGELFF.

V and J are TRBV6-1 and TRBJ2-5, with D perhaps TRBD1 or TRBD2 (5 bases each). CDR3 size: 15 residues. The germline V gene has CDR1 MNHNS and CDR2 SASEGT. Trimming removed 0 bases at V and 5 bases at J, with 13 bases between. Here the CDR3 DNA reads TGTGCCAGCAGTGAAGCCTGGGGGTCGGCGGAGACCCAGTACTTC. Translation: CASSEAWGSAETQYF.

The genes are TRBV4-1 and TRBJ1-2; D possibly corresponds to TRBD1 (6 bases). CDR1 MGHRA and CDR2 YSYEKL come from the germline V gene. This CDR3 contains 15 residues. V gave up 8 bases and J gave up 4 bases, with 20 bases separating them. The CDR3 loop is CASSGTPHLFYGYTF. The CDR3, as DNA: TGCGCCAGCTCCGGGACACCGCATTTATTCTATGGCTACACCTTC.

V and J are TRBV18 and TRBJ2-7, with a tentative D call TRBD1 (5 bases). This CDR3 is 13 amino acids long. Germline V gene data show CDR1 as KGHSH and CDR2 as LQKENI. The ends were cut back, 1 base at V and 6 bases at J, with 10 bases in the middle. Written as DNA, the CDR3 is TGTGCCAGCTCACCACAAGGGGCGGTCGAGCAGTACTTC. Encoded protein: CASSPQGAVEQYF.

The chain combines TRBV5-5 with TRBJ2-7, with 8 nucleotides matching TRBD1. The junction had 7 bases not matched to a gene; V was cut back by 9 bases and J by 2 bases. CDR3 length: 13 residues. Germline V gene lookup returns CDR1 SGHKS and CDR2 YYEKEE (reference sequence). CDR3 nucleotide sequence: TGTGCCACCTCGACAGGGGCGACCTACGAGCAGTACTTC. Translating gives CATSTGATYEQYF.

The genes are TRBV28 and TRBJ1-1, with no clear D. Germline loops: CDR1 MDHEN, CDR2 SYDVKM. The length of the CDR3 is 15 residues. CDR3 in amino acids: CGSRRGGQQNTEAFF. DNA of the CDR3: TGTGGCTCACGCCGGGGAGGCCAGCAGAACACTGAAGCTTTCTTT.

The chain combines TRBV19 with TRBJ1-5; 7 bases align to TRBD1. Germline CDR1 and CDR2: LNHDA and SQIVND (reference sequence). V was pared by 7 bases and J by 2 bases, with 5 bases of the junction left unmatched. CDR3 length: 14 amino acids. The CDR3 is CASTLDRGNQPQHF. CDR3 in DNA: TGTGCCAGTACCCTTGACAGGGGCAATCAGCCCCAGCATTTT. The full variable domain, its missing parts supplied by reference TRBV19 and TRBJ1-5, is DGGITQSPKYLFRKEGQNVTLSCEQNLNHDAMYWYRQDPGQGLRLIYYSQIVNDFQKGDIAEGYSVSREKKESFPLTVTSAQKNPTAFYLCASTLDRGNQPQHFGDGTRLSIL.

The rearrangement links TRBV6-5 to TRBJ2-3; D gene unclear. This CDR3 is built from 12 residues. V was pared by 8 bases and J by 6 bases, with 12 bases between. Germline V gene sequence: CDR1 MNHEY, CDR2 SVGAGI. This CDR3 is CASSTELDTQYF. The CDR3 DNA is TGTGCCAGCTCCACGGAGCTCGATACGCAGTATTTT.

CDR3 nucleotides: TGCGCCAGCAGCCGAGCGGACAGGGGGAATAATTCACCCCTCCACTTT. Translated, it gives CASSRADRGNNSPLHF. V usage is TRBV4-3 and J usage is TRBJ1-6, with 10 bases matching TRBD1. Germline V gene data show CDR1 as LGHNA and CDR2 as YSLEER. The junction had 5 bases not matched to a gene; V was cut back by 4 bases and J by 5 bases. The CDR3 has 16 amino acids.

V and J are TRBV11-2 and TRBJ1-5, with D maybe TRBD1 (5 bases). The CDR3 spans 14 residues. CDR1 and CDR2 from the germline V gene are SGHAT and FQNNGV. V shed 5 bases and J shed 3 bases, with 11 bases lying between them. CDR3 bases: TGTGCCAGCAGCGAGGGACGGGTCAATCAGCCCCAGCATTTT. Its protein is CASSEGRVNQPQHF.

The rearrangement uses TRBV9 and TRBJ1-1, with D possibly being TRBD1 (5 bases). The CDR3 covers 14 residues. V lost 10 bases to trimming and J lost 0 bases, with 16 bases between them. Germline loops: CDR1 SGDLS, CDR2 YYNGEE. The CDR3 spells CAHGASFVNTEAFF. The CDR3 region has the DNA TGTGCCCACGGGGCCAGTTTTGTGAACACTGAAGCTTTCTTT.

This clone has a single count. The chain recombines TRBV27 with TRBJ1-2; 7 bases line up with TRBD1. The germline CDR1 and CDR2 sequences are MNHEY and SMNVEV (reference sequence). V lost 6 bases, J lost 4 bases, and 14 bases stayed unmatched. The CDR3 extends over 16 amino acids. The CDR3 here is CASSPTSLGGSYGYTF. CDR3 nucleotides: TGTGCCAGCAGCCCAACGAGTCTAGGGGGCAGCTATGGCTACACCTTC.

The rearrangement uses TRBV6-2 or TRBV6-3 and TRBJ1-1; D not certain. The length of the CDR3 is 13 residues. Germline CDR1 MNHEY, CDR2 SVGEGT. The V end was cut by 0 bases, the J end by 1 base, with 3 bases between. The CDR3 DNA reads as TGTGCCAGCAGTTACTCACGGAACACTGAAGCTTTCTTT. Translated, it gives CASSYSRNTEAFF.

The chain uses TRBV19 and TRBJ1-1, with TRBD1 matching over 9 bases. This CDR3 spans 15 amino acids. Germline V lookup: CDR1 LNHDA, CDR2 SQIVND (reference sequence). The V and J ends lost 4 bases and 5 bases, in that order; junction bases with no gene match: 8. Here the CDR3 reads CASSTRTGAETEAFF. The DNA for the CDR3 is TGTGCCAGTAGTACCCGGACAGGGGCAGAGACTGAAGCTTTCTTT.

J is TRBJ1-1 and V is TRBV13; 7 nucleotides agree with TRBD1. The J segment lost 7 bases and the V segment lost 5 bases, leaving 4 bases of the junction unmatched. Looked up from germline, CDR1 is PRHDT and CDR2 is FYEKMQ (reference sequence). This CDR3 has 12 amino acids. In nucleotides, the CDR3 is TGTGCCAGCAGCCGTACAGGGGTTGAAGCTTTCTTT. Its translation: CASSRTGVEAFF.

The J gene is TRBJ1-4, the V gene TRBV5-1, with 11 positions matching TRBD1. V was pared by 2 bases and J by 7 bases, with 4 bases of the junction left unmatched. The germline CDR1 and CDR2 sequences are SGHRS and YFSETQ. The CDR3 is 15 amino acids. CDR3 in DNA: TGCGCCAGCAGCTTCGGGGACAGGGGGATTGAAAAACTGTTTTTT. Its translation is CASSFGDRGIEKLFF.

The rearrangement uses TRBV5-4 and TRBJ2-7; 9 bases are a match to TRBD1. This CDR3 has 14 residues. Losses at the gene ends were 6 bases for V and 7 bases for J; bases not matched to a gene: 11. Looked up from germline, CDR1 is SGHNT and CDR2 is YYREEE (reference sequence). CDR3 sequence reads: CASTPTGGSGEQYF. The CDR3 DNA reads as TGTGCCAGCACCCCGACAGGGGGTTCGGGTGAGCAGTACTTC. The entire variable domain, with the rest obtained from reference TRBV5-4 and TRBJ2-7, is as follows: ETGVTQSPTHLIKTRGQQVTLRCSSQSGHNTVSWYQQALGQGPQFIFQYYREEENGRGNFPPRFSGLQFPNYSSELNVNALELDDSALYLCASTPTGGSGEQYFGPGTRLTVT.

In DNA, the CDR3 is TGTGCCAGCAGCCGGGAGGCGGGACAGCTCGAGCAGTACTTC. Translation gives CASSREAGQLEQYF. This chain uses TRBV4-2 with TRBJ2-7; possible D gene TRBD1, 7 bases. The CDR3 consists of 14 residues. Trimming removed 4 bases from V and 6 bases from J, with 16 bases in between. Germline assignment: CDR1 LGHNA and CDR2 YNFKEQ.

CDR3 coding DNA: TGTGCCTGGAGTAAGACTGGACCTGGTGGCTACACCTTC. It encodes CAWSKTGPGGYTF. The rearrangement joins TRBV30 to TRBJ1-2, with no clear D. CDR3 length: 13 residues. Per the germline V gene, CDR1 is GTSNPN and CDR2 is SVGIG (reference sequence). Deletions cut 2 bases from V and 7 bases from J, with 14 bases between.

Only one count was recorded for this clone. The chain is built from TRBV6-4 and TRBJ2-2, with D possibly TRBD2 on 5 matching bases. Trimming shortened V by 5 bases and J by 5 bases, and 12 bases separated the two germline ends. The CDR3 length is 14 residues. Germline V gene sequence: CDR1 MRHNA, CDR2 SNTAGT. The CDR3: CASSRHGGTGELFF. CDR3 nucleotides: TGTGCCAGCAGTCGACACGGCGGGACCGGGGAGCTGTTTTTT.

The CDR3 DNA reads as TGTGCCAGCGCTGGGCCGAACAGGGGGCAGAGGTACGAGCAGTACTTC. Translation: CASAGPNRGQRYEQYF. This chain joins TRBV27 and TRBJ2-7; 9 nucleotides line up with TRBD1. This CDR3 spans 16 amino acids. Trimming removed 8 bases from V and 4 bases from J; junction bases left unmatched: 15. From germline, CDR1 is MNHEY and CDR2 SMNVEV (reference sequence).